This TCR beta chain emerged from a study of regulatory T cells in long-lasting Graves disease. TCR beta libraries were built with iRepertoire HTBI primers and Arm-PCR of CDR3 regions. TCRdb called the multiplex PCR reads again in MiXCR, with one record for every CDR3 protein. This sample has about 400,000 distinct CDR3 sequences; 15% occur once, and the top ten carry roughly 8%. Time point meaning: newly diagnosed GD, antithyroid drugs for less than 3 months. RNA extracted from PBMCs served as the sequencing template. V lost 3 bases and J 5 bases, leaving 15 bases between the germline ends. Germline V CDR1 and CDR2: SGHRS, YFSETQ. CDR3 length equals 15 residues. Notes on this clonotype: Its antigen is unknown.

Study outcomes and limitations: Lower TCR diversity characterized persistent Graves' patients relative to newly diagnosed patients.

Separately, the same data were catalogued under a study of T cells in Graves' hyperthyroidism and ophthalmopathy. That source adds: The TCR CDR3 was amplified in a first-round RT-PCR using the HTBI primer set. Among clonotypes expanded in thyroid above 0.001, most were also found in blood.

The sequenced sample was peripheral blood mononuclear cells (PBMCs), obtained at new diagnosis, from a patient treated with antithyroid drugs. The origin of this receptor is a woman in her forties with Graves disease. This sequence joins TRBV5-1 and TRBJ2-4; no firm D call. Written as DNA, the CDR3 is TGCGCCAGCAGCTATGGCAATACGGCCCAAAACATTCAGTACTTC. As protein: CASSYGNTAQNIQYF.